The present T cell receptor beta chain was sequenced within a study of blood T cell repertoires in COVID-19. Followed longitudinally, the Seattle patients had been enrolled during active infection. Germline lookup yields CDR1 SGHNT and CDR2 YYREEE (reference sequence). The J segment lost 6 bases and the V segment lost 4 bases, leaving 12 bases of the junction unmatched. The CDR3 spans 15 residues. In the authors' methods: Nucleated cell number was recorded as an estimate derived from reference gene primer amplification. The data were produced by immunoSEQ multiplex PCR, yet TCRdb's version contains in-frame clones alone and is incomplete. V, J and clone size derive from that table, while D and trimming were established from the DNA sequence. The table records some 130,000 clones, around 89% of them present only once.

Sequencing was carried out using peripheral blood. The V gene is TRBV5-4, the J gene TRBJ1-2; TRBD1 matches 7 bases. The sequence was collected from a man aged 55 to 70 with COVID-19, enrolled during active disease. The CDR3 is CASSPQGGGTHGYTF. DNA of the CDR3: TGTGCCAGCAGCCCGCAGGGGGGAGGAACCCATGGCTACACCTTC.